This T cell receptor (beta chain) was identified in a study of blood T cell repertoires in COVID-19. Study information: Both acute and convalescent COVID-19 samples were obtained from the United States, Italy and Spain. Sources were T cells, B-cell-depleted T cells, or PBMCs; the material itself was cDNA or gDNA.

In germline, CDR1 is MDHEN, CDR2 SYDVKM. CDR3 size: 13 residues. Deletions cut 7 bases from V and 5 bases from J, with 14 bases between. In the authors' workflow: Nucleated cell counts were estimated from reference gene primer amplification. Repertoires were generated with immunoSEQ multiplex PCR, while TCRdb's copy carries only in-frame clones and drops some. Clone size and the V and J calls come from that table; the DNA yielded D and trimming. The table shows approximately 100,000 clones, with about 87% occurring only once. This chain links TRBV28 with TRBJ2-5; D may be TRBD2 (5 bases). The TCR comes from a man in his fifties or sixties with acute or convalescent COVID-19. Sequenced: peripheral blood. In DNA form, the CDR3 reads TGTGCCAGCACACCGGGATCTTCCGAGACCCAGTACTTC. Translating gives CASTPGSSETQYF. The variable domain in full, with the rest retrieved from reference TRBV28 and TRBJ2-5, is DVKVTQSSRYLVKRTGEKVFLECVQDMDHENMFWYRQDPGLGLRLIYFSYDVKMKEKGDIPEGYSVSREKKERFSLILESASTNQTSMYLCASTPGSSETQYFGPGTRLLVL.